What follows describes a single T cell receptor beta chain. Germline loops: CDR1 SGHVS, CDR2 FQNEAQ. Between the trimmed V and J ends, which lost 1 base and 0 bases, there was a span of 13 bases. CDR3 length: 17 amino acids. RNA was extracted with the RNeasy kit, and a quantity of roughly 0.5 to 1 ug was reverse transcribed using random hexamers. TCRdb reprocessed the immunoSEQ multiplex PCR reads via MiXCR and lists one record per CDR3 protein. This sample has 240,000 or so distinct CDR3 sequences, with almost 97% found just once. The record originates from a study of CD8 T cells in Susac syndrome. The chain joins TRBV7-8 to TRBJ2-1; no firm D call. The TCR sequence derives from a human donor with Susac syndrome. Sequenced input: CD4+ T cells from PBMCs. Written as DNA, the CDR3 is TGTGCCAGCAGCTTAGTAGATCAGCCCAGCTCCTACAATGAGCAGTTCTTC. It encodes CASSLVDQPSSYNEQFF.